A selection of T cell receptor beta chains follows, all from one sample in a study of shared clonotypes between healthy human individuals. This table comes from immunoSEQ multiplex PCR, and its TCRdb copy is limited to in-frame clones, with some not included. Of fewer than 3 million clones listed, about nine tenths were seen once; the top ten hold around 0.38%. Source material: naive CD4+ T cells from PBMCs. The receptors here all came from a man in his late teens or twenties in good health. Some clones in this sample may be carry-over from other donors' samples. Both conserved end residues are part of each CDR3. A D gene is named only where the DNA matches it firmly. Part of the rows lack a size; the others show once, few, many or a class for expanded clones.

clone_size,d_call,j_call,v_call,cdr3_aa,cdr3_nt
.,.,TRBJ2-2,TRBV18,CASSGTQNTGELFF,TGTGCCAGCTCGGGGACCCAGAACACCGGGGAGCTGTTTTTT
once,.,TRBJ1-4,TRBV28,CASSPPVGGLLGKLFF,TGTGCCAGCAGCCCCCCGGTTGGGGGTTTGTTGGGAAAACTGTTTTTT
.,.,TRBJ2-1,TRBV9,CASSEVYNEQFF,TGTGCCAGCAGCGAAGTGTACAATGAGCAGTTCTTC
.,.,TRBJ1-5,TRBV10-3,CAIIVPNQPQHF,TGTGCCATCATAGTTCCTAATCAGCCCCAGCATTTT
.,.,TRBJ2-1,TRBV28,CASSGFAGSSYNEQFF,TGTGCCAGCAGTGGTTTCGCGGGGAGCTCCTACAATGAGCAGTTCTTC
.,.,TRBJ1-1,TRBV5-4,CASSRGQMNTEAFF,TGTGCCAGCAGCCGCGGACAGATGAACACTGAAGCTTTCTTT
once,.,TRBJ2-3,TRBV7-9,CASSLEGVADTQYF,TGTGCCAGCAGCTTAGAGGGGGTTGCAGATACGCAGTATTTT
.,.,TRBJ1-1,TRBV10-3,CAISPFQNTEAFF,TGTGCCATCAGCCCGTTTCAGAACACTGAAGCTTTCTTT
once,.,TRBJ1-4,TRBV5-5,CASSLGGSGFNEKLFF,TGTGCCAGCAGCCTGGGGGGTTCGGGATTTAATGAAAAACTGTTTTTT
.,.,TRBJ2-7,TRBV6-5,CASSYYSGSHYEQYF,TGTGCCAGCAGTTACTATTCGGGCAGCCATTACGAGCAGTACTTC
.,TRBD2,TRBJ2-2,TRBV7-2,CASSPYSGRATGELFF,TGTGCCAGCAGCCCATATAGCGGGAGGGCCACCGGGGAGCTGTTTTTT
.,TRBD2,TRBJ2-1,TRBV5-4,CASSDTSGSYNEQFF,TGTGCCAGCAGTGATACTAGCGGGTCCTACAATGAGCAGTTCTTC
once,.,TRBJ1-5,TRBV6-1,CASSDLTGGNQPQHF,TGTGCCAGCAGTGATCTGACTGGGGGCAATCAGCCCCAGCATTTT
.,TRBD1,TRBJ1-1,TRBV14,CASSLRQGMNTEAFF,TGTGCCAGCAGCTTAAGACAGGGGATGAACACTGAAGCTTTCTTT
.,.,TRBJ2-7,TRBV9,CASSEGLTTSYEQYF,TGTGCCAGCAGCGAGGGGTTAACGACATCCTACGAGCAGTACTTC
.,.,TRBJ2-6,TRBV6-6,CASQGPGANVLTF,TGTGCCAGTCAGGGGCCTGGGGCCAACGTCCTGACTTTC
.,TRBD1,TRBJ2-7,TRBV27,CASSPRRGQGTYEQYF,TGTGCCAGCAGCCCCAGGAGGGGACAGGGGACCTACGAGCAGTACTTC
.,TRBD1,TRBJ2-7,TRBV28,CASRRTGLHEQYF,TGTGCCAGCAGGCGGACAGGACTTCACGAGCAGTACTTC
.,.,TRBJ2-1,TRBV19,CASADWGPYNEQFF,TGTGCCAGTGCTGACTGGGGGCCCTACAATGAGCAGTTCTTC
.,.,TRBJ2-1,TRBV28,CASLSSYNEQFF,TGTGCTAGTCTGAGCTCCTACAATGAGCAGTTCTTC
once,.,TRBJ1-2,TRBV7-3,CASSLIGRGYGYTF,TGTGCCAGCAGCTTAATAGGACGGGGTTATGGCTACACCTTC
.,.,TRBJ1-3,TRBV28,CASWTAHSGNTIYF,TGTGCCTCTTGGACAGCTCACTCTGGAAACACCATATATTTT
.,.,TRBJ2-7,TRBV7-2,CASSSTGRGVF,TGTGCCAGCAGCTCGACAGGGCGGGGGGTCTTC
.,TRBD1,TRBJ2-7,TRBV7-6,CASSFGTGDSERYF,TGTGCCAGCAGCTTCGGGACAGGGGATTCAGAGCGGTACTTC
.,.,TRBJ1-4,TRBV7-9,CASSLGSGFEKLFF,TGTGCCAGCAGCTTGGGTAGCGGTTTTGAAAAACTGTTTTTT
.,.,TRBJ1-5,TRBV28,CASSLRQPQHF,TGTGCCAGCAGTTTACGTCAGCCCCAGCATTTT
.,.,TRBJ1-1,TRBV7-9,CASSLQLAPETEAFF,TGTGCCAGCAGCTTACAATTGGCCCCGGAAACTGAAGCTTTCTTT
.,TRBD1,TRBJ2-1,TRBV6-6,CASSQQGNEQFF,TGTGCCAGCAGTCAACAGGGGAATGAGCAGTTCTTC
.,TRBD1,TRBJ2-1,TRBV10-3,CAISVTGGNNEQFF,TGTGCCATCAGTGTGACAGGGGGAAACAATGAGCAGTTCTTC
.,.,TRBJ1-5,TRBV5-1,CASSWGPSGQSNQPQHF,TGCGCCAGCAGCTGGGGTCCCTCGGGTCAGAGCAATCAGCCCCAGCATTTT
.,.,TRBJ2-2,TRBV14,CASSLRTGELFF,TGTGCCAGCAGCCTTCGGACCGGGGAGCTGTTTTTT
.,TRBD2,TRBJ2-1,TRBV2,CASSGISGRRDDEQFF,TGTGCCAGCAGTGGAATTAGCGGGAGGAGGGACGATGAGCAGTTCTTC
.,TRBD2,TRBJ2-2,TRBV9,CASSVLAGGPSTTGELFF,TGTGCCAGCAGCGTTCTAGCGGGAGGCCCAAGTACAACCGGGGAGCTGTTTTTT
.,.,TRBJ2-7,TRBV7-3,CASSLKGGSSYEQYF,TGTGCCAGCAGCTTAAAGGGCGGAAGCAGCTACGAGCAGTACTTC
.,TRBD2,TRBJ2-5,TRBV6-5,CASSSGRRQETQYF,TGTGCCAGCAGCTCCGGGAGGCGACAAGAGACCCAGTACTTC
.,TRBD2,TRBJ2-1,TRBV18,CASSPGLDRNEQFF,TGTGCCAGCTCACCTGGACTAGACCGCAATGAGCAGTTCTTC
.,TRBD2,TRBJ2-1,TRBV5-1,CASSLNAGGSYNEQFF,TGCGCCAGCAGCTTGAATGCGGGAGGCAGCTACAATGAGCAGTTCTTC